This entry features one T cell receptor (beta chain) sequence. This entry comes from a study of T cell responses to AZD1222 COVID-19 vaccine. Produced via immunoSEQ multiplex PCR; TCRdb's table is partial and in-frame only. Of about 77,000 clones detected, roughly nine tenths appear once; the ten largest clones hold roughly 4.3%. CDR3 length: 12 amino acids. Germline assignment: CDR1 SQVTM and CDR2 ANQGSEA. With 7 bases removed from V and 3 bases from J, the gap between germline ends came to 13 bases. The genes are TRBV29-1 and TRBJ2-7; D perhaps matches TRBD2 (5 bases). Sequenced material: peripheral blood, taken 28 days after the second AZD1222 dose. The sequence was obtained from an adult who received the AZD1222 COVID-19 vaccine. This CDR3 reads CSAWRTGYEQYF. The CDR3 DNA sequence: TGCAGCGCTTGGAGGACTGGCTACGAGCAGTACTTC.